Following are 10 T cell receptor beta chains from one sample sequenced in a study of siplizumab effects on memory and regulatory T cells. Clones were read by immunoSEQ multiplex PCR, and TCRdb kept only the in-frame ones, dropping some. The repertoire consists of roughly 40,000 clones, with roughly 90% occurring once and the leading ten covering under 0.3%. Sample: naive CD4+ T cells sorted from blood. The origin of the receptors is a human donor in good health.

The J gene is TRBJ1-4, the V gene TRBV5-1; D might be TRBD1 (6 bases). Trimming took 3 bases from V and 0 from J, leaving 9 bases between them. The CDR3 sequence is 15 residues long. Germline V gene data show CDR1 as SGHRS and CDR2 as YFSETQ. The CDR3 DNA reads TGCGCCAGCAGCTCCAACAGGGCAACTAATGAAAAACTGTTTTTT. It encodes CASSSNRATNEKLFF.

This chain connects TRBV4-1 to TRBJ1-4; no clear D gene. CDR3 length equals 17 residues. V was trimmed by 3 bases and J by 4 bases, leaving 18 bases between them. The germline V gene encodes CDR1 MGHRA and CDR2 YSYEKL. This chain's CDR3 is CASSQSPARGGNEKLFF. In DNA form, the CDR3 reads TGCGCCAGCAGCCAGTCCCCGGCGCGGGGTGGTAATGAAAAACTGTTTTTT.

This sequence joins TRBV11-2 and TRBJ2-2, with D unclear. Trimming took 0 bases from V and 5 from J, leaving 10 bases between them. CDR1 and CDR2 from the germline V gene are SGHAT and FQNNGV. The CDR3 has 15 residues. CDR3 in amino acids: CASSLDGEKTGELFF. In nucleotides, the CDR3 is TGTGCCAGCAGCTTAGATGGAGAGAAAACCGGGGAGCTGTTTTTT.

This clone was detected only once. This chain joins TRBV6-5 and TRBJ1-5; weak D call: TRBD1 (5 bases). This CDR3 is 15 amino acids long. The V end lost 2 bases, the J end lost 4 bases, and 12 bases lay between the germline ends. Germline V gene data show CDR1 as MNHEY and CDR2 as SVGAGI. The DNA of the CDR3 is TGTGCCAGCAGTTACGGGCAGGGTGTTAATCAGCCCCAGCATTTT. It specifies CASSYGQGVNQPQHF.

In the case of this clone: This sample includes further DNA sequences coding for the same CDR3. The chain recombines TRBV5-4 with TRBJ1-1, with TRBD1 matching over 9 bases. Trimming took 2 bases from V and 5 from J; bases not matched to a gene: 1. This CDR3 contains 13 residues. Germline V CDR1 and CDR2: SGHNT, YYREEE (reference sequence). CDR3 sequence reads: CASSFDRGTEAFF. The CDR3 DNA reads as TGTGCCAGCAGCTTCGACAGGGGGACTGAAGCTTTCTTT.

The chain has TRBV5-4 and TRBJ1-2, with 11 bases identical to TRBD1. V gave up 4 bases and J gave up 8 bases; unmatched junction bases: 7. This CDR3 region has 14 residues. The germline V gene encodes CDR1 SGHNT and CDR2 YYREEE (reference sequence). The CDR3 bases are TGTGCCAGCAGCCCCCGGACAGGGGGCCGGGGCTACACCTTC. Protein: CASSPRTGGRGYTF.

The chain has TRBV7-2 and TRBJ1-2, with D possibly matching TRBD1 (5 bases). Trimming took off 5 bases at V and 4 bases at J, with 17 bases between the two ends. CDR3 length: 15 residues. In germline, CDR1 is SGHTA, CDR2 FQGNSA. The CDR3 DNA follows: TGTGCCAGCAGCCTGACATCAGGGTGGGGCTATGGCTACACCTTC. It encodes CASSLTSGWGYGYTF.

This clone occurred once. The chain employs TRBV6-4 and TRBJ2-1, with TRBD2 matching 8 bases. V trimming: 8 bases; J trimming: 3 bases; junction bases outside the gene matches: 12. Per the germline V gene, CDR1 is MRHNA and CDR2 is SNTAGT. The CDR3 sequence is 16 residues long. CDR3 in amino acids: CASVSPPAGDYNEQFF. CDR3 DNA: TGTGCCAGCGTATCCCCCCCAGCGGGGGACTACAATGAGCAGTTCTTC.

This clone is a singleton in its sample. This rearrangement joins TRBV7-6 to TRBJ2-7; 9 positions match TRBD2. The germline CDR1 and CDR2 sequences are SGHVS and FNYEAQ. V dropped 4 bases and J dropped 3; count of bases not matched to a gene: 7. The CDR3 loop spans 15 amino acids. The CDR3 DNA reads as TGTGCCAGCAGCTATAGCGGGGGCCCATACTACGAGCAGTACTTC. Protein sequence: CASSYSGGPYYEQYF.

This sequence joins TRBV11-2 and TRBJ2-3; 8 bases agree with TRBD2. Germline loops: CDR1 SGHAT, CDR2 FQNNGV. With V trimmed by 3 bases and J by 3 bases, 5 bases remained unmatched. CDR3 length equals 15 residues. CDR3 region: CASSFDGRETDTQYF. The CDR3 DNA reads as TGTGCCAGCAGCTTTGACGGGAGGGAGACAGATACGCAGTATTTT.